The rows below give T cell receptor beta chains drawn from one sample of a study of OX40 agonist ivuxolimab in advanced cancers. Sequenced by immunoSEQ multiplex PCR; TCRdb stores in-frame clones only, minus some. The sample includes around 80,000 clones, approximately 89% of them seen just once. Sample: CD4+ or CD8+ T cells sorted from blood, taken in a trial of the OX40 agonist ivuxolimab. These receptors all come from an adult with an advanced solid tumor such as melanoma, head and neck, liver or kidney cancer. The CDR3 runs from the conserved cysteine through the conserved F or W. D genes are given only for firm matches. Expanded clones get a size class; other rows say once, few or many, or leave the size out.

J gene: TRBJ2-1; clone size: .; V gene: TRBV5-1; D gene: .; CDR3 DNA: TGCGCCAGCAGCTTGCAGCGGAACAATGAGCAGTTCTTC; CDR3 protein: CASSLQRNNEQFF
J gene: TRBJ2-1; clone size: .; V gene: TRBV9; D gene: TRBD2; CDR3 DNA: TGTGCCAGCAGCTCACTAGCGGGACCCCGGGTGAGGCAGTTCTTC; CDR3 protein: CASSSLAGPRVRQFF
J gene: TRBJ1-1; clone size: few; V gene: TRBV5-1; D gene: .; CDR3 DNA: TGCGCCAGCAGCTTGGCCCTGGGGACAAGAACCGAAGCTTTCTTT; CDR3 protein: CASSLALGTRTEAFF
J gene: TRBJ2-3; clone size: .; V gene: TRBV30; D gene: .; CDR3 DNA: TGTGCCTGGGGGGGCTGGAGATGGGAGTATTTT; CDR3 protein: CAWGGWRWEYF
J gene: TRBJ1-5; clone size: .; V gene: TRBV30; D gene: .; CDR3 DNA: TGTGCCTGGGGGGGGACGCCCCGGGGTCAGCCCCAGCATTTT; CDR3 protein: CAWGGTPRGQPQHF
J gene: TRBJ2-2; clone size: .; V gene: TRBV9; D gene: .; CDR3 DNA: TGTGCCAGCAGCGTAGGGTGGGGCAGGTCGACCGGGGAGCTGTTTTTT; CDR3 protein: CASSVGWGRSTGELFF
J gene: TRBJ2-1; clone size: .; V gene: TRBV15; D gene: TRBD2; CDR3 DNA: TGTGCCACCAGCAGAGATCTGTTTACTAGCGGTGGCAATGAGCAGTTCTTC; CDR3 protein: CATSRDLFTSGGNEQFF
J gene: TRBJ2-3; clone size: .; V gene: TRBV11-2; D gene: .; CDR3 DNA: TGTGCCAGCAGCTTTGGAGGGACCCTCGGCGCAGATACGCAGTATTTT; CDR3 protein: CASSFGGTLGADTQYF
J gene: TRBJ1-1; clone size: .; V gene: TRBV19; D gene: .; CDR3 DNA: TGTGCCAGTAGTATTTTCAGAGAGAACACTGAAGCTTTCTTT; CDR3 protein: CASSIFRENTEAFF
J gene: TRBJ2-7; clone size: .; V gene: TRBV7-9; D gene: .; CDR3 DNA: TGTGCCAGCAGCTTAGGACTGAGGTCGGGCGAGCAGTACTTC; CDR3 protein: CASSLGLRSGEQYF
J gene: TRBJ1-2; clone size: .; V gene: TRBV28; D gene: .; CDR3 DNA: TGTGCCAGCAGTTTCCCCCTGGGGACAAAGACTGGCTACACCTTC; CDR3 protein: CASSFPLGTKTGYTF
J gene: TRBJ2-1; clone size: .; V gene: TRBV19; D gene: TRBD2; CDR3 DNA: TGTGCCAGTACGCGCGCTAGCGGGAGGGCCCAATCCTACAATGAGCAGTTCTTC; CDR3 protein: CASTRASGRAQSYNEQFF
J gene: TRBJ2-7; clone size: .; V gene: TRBV5-4; D gene: TRBD1; CDR3 DNA: TGTGCCAGCAGCGGGAACCTCCCGGGACAGGGGGCCTACGAGCAGTACTTC; CDR3 protein: CASSGNLPGQGAYEQYF
J gene: TRBJ1-2; clone size: .; V gene: TRBV2; D gene: .; CDR3 DNA: TGTGCCAGCAAGAGGGACAAAGCTAACTATGGCTACACCTTC; CDR3 protein: CASKRDKANYGYTF
J gene: TRBJ2-3; clone size: .; V gene: TRBV10-3; D gene: .; CDR3 DNA: TGTGCCATCAGGAGGGACCCCGATACGCAGTATTTT; CDR3 protein: CAIRRDPDTQYF
J gene: TRBJ1-1; clone size: once; V gene: TRBV30; D gene: .; CDR3 DNA: TGTGCCTGGAGCGTTGACAGTATGAGCTCTGAAGCTTTCTTT; CDR3 protein: CAWSVDSMSSEAFF
J gene: TRBJ2-1; clone size: .; V gene: TRBV5-1; D gene: .; CDR3 DNA: TGCGCCAGCAGCACCCAAGGGGCCGGATACAATGAGCAGTTCTTC; CDR3 protein: CASSTQGAGYNEQFF
J gene: TRBJ2-7; clone size: few; V gene: TRBV5-6; D gene: TRBD1; CDR3 DNA: TGTGCCAGCAGCCGAAAAACAGGGGGCTTCTCCTACGAGCAGTACTTC; CDR3 protein: CASSRKTGGFSYEQYF